This TCR beta chain was found in a study of T cell responses to AZD1222 COVID-19 vaccine. Study-wide findings and caveats: Donors in the cohort were predominantly white British and more often female, and clonal diversity was possibly underestimated. Among spike-specific TCRs, nearly half reportedly target unmutated variant regions. Just a handful of AZD1222 recipients were seropositive at baseline.

Of note for this clone: What it binds is not known.

The germline V and J ends were trimmed by 0 bases and 4 bases, with 18 bases remaining between them. The length of the CDR3 is 17 residues. Germline values: CDR1 LGHDT, CDR2 YNNKEL (reference sequence). The data were produced by immunoSEQ multiplex PCR, yet TCRdb's version contains in-frame clones alone and is incomplete. The sample yields 150,000 to 200,000 clones, 88% seen once. Second doses at about 4 or about 12 weeks were pooled. This material consisted of peripheral blood, taken 28 days after the second AZD1222 dose. The sequence was collected from an adult who received the AZD1222 COVID-19 vaccine. The gene calls are TRBV3-1 (or the pseudogene TRBV3-2) and TRBJ1-2, with D tentatively TRBD1 (6 bases). Here the CDR3 reads CASSQDLRAGVPYGYTF. Here the CDR3 DNA reads TGTGCCAGCAGCCAAGATCTTCGGGCAGGGGTCCCCTATGGCTACACCTTC.